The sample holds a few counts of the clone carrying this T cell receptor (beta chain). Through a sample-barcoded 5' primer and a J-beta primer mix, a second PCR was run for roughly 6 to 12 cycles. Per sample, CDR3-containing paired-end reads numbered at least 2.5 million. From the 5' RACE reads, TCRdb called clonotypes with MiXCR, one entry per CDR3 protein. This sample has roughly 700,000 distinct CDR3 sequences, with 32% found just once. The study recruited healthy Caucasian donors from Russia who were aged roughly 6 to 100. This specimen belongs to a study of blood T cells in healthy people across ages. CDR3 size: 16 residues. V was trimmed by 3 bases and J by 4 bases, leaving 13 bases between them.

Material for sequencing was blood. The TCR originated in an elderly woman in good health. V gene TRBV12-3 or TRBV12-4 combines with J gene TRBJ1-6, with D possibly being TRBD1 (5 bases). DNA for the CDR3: TGTGCCAGCAGTTTGATCGGGGGGGGTTATAATTCACCCCTCCACTTT. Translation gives CASSLIGGGYNSPLHF.